This TCR beta chain was found in a study of blood T cells in healthy people across ages. The germline V gene encodes CDR1 MDHEN and CDR2 SYDVKM. There are 16 residues in the CDR3. V lost 3 bases and J lost 5, with 19 bases in between. Primed by a sample-barcoded 5' primer and a J-beta primer mix, a second PCR proceeded for about 6 to 12 cycles. A 12-random-nucleotide template-switch adaptor tagged each cDNA molecule. Each CDR3 protein gets one entry after TCRdb re-called the 5' RACE reads with MiXCR. The repertoire includes 800,000 or so distinct CDR3 sequences, approximately 25% of them detected once, and under 4% sits in the top ten. This sample was also put to use in a study of T cells of mothers and their children. That source reports: A few mothers and their six children, all healthy Caucasians, donated. Reads obtained per mother exceeded 8.5 million TCR beta CDR3 reads, with approximately 3 million obtained per child.

The clonotype comes from a boy younger than 18 in good health. What was sequenced was blood. V gene TRBV28 combines with J gene TRBJ2-5; TRBD2 is a possible D gene (6 bases). CDR3 sequence: CASSFEGPQGRETQYF. CDR3 nucleotide sequence: TGTGCCAGCAGTTTCGAGGGACCCCAAGGGAGGGAGACCCAGTACTTC. Together with reference TRBV28 and TRBJ2-5, the CDR3 gives the full variable domain: DVKVTQSSRYLVKRTGEKVFLECVQDMDHENMFWYRQDPGLGLRLIYFSYDVKMKEKGDIPEGYSVSREKKERFSLILESASTNQTSMYLCASSFEGPQGRETQYFGPGTRLLVL.